This T cell receptor (beta chain) was retrieved from a study of shared clonotypes between healthy human individuals. CDR1 and CDR2 from the germline V gene are SGHRS and YFSETQ. The CDR3 has 15 amino acids. Between the trimmed V and J ends, which lost 4 bases and 6 bases, there was a span of 17 bases. Clones were read by immunoSEQ multiplex PCR, and TCRdb kept only the in-frame ones, dropping some. The sample records 400,000 to 600,000 clones, around 95% being singletons. Sequencing used naive CD4+ T cells sorted from blood. This sample's subset: CD45RA+ positively selected. The chain joins TRBV5-1 to TRBJ2-1; maybe TRBD2 (5 bases). The clonotype originates from a woman in her twenties or thirties in good health. CDR3 residues: CASSPLPDSTNEQFF. Written as DNA, the CDR3 is TGCGCCAGCAGCCCGCTTCCGGACTCGACCAATGAGCAGTTCTTC. Full variable domain (rest looked up from reference TRBV5-1 and TRBJ2-1): KAGVTQTPRYLIKTRGQQVTLSCSPISGHRSVSWYQQTPGQGLQFLFEYFSETQRNKGNFPGRFSGRQFSNSRSEMNVSTLELGDSALYLCASSPLPDSTNEQFFGPGTRLTVL.